This TCR beta chain was retrieved from a study of blood T cell repertoires in COVID-19. The wider study: The study drew acute and convalescent COVID-19 samples from the United States, Italy and Spain. T cells, B-cell-depleted T cells, or PBMCs supplied cDNA or gDNA.

In the original analysis: Scientists estimated how many nucleated cells there were by amplifying reference gene primers. Only in-frame clones appear in the TCRdb table, and some are missing; sequencing was by immunoSEQ multiplex PCR. The DNA gave D and trimming, while V, J and clone size come from that table. The data show about 230,000 clones, more than 75% seen once. Germline CDR1 and CDR2: MDHEN and SYDVKM. V lost 6 bases and J lost 4; bases outside the gene matches: 8. CDR3 length: 15 residues. The sample was peripheral blood. The receptor's source is a man between 40 and 49 years old with acute or convalescent COVID-19. The chain uses TRBV28 and TRBJ2-1, with 8 nucleotides matching TRBD1. CDR3 protein: CASRAPGTGYNEQFF. CDR3 nucleotides: TGTGCCAGCAGGGCCCCCGGGACAGGTTACAATGAGCAGTTCTTC. Full variable domain (missing parts from reference TRBV28 and TRBJ2-1): DVKVTQSSRYLVKRTGEKVFLECVQDMDHENMFWYRQDPGLGLRLIYFSYDVKMKEKGDIPEGYSVSREKKERFSLILESASTNQTSMYLCASRAPGTGYNEQFFGPGTRLTVL.